This T cell receptor (beta chain) was observed in a study of OX40 agonist ivuxolimab in advanced cancers. For the study at large: The patients received agonistic anti-OX40 (CD134) antibody ivuxolimab.

There are 16 residues in the CDR3. CDR1 and CDR2 (germline): KGHSH, LQKENI. V lost 3 bases to trimming and J lost 0 bases, with 13 bases between them. Libraries were prepared by immunoSEQ multiplex PCR; TCRdb keeps only in-frame clonotypes and omits some of them. Of tens of thousands of clones in the sample, about four fifths are singletons; the top ten hold approximately 0.44%. Study results and caveats: At 0.1 to 3.0 mg/kg, clonal expansion of CD4+ and CD8+ blood T cells had occurred by week 6. The 0.1-3.0 mg/kg partial responders had among the lowest clonal expansion.

A note on this clone: Antigen specificity is unknown.

Sequencing was performed on CD4+ or CD8+ T cells sorted from blood, taken in a trial of the OX40 agonist ivuxolimab. This receptor was taken from an adult with an advanced solid tumor such as melanoma, head and neck, liver or kidney cancer. The gene calls are TRBV18 and TRBJ2-3, with D possibly called TRBD1 or TRBD2 (5 bases each). CDR3 DNA: TGTGCCAGCTCACCCCAACGGGGACCTAGCACAGATACGCAGTATTTT. Translated: CASSPQRGPSTDTQYF.